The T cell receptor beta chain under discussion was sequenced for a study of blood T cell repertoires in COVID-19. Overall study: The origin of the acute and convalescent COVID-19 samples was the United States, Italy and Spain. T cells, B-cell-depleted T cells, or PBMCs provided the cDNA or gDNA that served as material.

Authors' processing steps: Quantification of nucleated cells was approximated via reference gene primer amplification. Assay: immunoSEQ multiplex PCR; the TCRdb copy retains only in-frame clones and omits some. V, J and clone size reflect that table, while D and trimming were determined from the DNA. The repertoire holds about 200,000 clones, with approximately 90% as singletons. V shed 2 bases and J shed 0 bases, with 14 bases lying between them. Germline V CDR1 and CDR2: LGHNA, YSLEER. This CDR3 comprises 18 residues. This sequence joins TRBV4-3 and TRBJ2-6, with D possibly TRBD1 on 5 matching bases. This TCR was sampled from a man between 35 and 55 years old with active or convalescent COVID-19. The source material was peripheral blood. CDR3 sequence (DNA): TGCGCCAGCAGCCAATTTGTCGACAGTTCCTCTGGGGCCAACGTCCTGACTTTC. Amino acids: CASSQFVDSSSGANVLTF.